This T cell receptor beta chain was sequenced for a study of T-cell reconstitution after alpha-beta-depleted transplantation in children. Study outcomes and limitations: Recipient T cells and thymic progenitors that survived gave rise to the high TCRbeta diversity observed at day 60 in some patients. By about two months after transplant, alpha-beta T cells reportedly arose from several hundred graft clones that had expanded. After one year, T-cell counts and TCRbeta diversity mostly came from new T cells.

Preparation of the TCRbeta library was carried out with unique molecular identifiers. TCRdb itself ran the PCR reads through MiXCR, one entry per CDR3 protein. The sample has around 450,000 distinct CDR3 sequences, about 16% seen once. Worth noting for this clonotype: Antigen specificity is unknown.

The CDR3 is 17 residues long. V dropped 1 base and J dropped 4; count of bases not matched to a gene: 11. CDR1 and CDR2 (germline): DFQATT, SNEGSKA (reference sequence). The V and J genes are TRBV20-1 and TRBJ2-3, with 10 bases lining up with TRBD2. Specimen: PBMCs, mostly from graft donor cells, collected 360 days after TCRalphabeta/CD19-depleted stem cell transplant. The TCR comes from a boy in the first two years of life who had a stem cell transplant for Wiskott-Aldrich syndrome, so the T cells may come from the graft donor. The CDR3 DNA reads as TGCAGTGCTAGAGGTCCGACTAGCGGGTTCGTCGCAGATACGCAGTATTTT. This gives the protein CSARGPTSGFVADTQYF.